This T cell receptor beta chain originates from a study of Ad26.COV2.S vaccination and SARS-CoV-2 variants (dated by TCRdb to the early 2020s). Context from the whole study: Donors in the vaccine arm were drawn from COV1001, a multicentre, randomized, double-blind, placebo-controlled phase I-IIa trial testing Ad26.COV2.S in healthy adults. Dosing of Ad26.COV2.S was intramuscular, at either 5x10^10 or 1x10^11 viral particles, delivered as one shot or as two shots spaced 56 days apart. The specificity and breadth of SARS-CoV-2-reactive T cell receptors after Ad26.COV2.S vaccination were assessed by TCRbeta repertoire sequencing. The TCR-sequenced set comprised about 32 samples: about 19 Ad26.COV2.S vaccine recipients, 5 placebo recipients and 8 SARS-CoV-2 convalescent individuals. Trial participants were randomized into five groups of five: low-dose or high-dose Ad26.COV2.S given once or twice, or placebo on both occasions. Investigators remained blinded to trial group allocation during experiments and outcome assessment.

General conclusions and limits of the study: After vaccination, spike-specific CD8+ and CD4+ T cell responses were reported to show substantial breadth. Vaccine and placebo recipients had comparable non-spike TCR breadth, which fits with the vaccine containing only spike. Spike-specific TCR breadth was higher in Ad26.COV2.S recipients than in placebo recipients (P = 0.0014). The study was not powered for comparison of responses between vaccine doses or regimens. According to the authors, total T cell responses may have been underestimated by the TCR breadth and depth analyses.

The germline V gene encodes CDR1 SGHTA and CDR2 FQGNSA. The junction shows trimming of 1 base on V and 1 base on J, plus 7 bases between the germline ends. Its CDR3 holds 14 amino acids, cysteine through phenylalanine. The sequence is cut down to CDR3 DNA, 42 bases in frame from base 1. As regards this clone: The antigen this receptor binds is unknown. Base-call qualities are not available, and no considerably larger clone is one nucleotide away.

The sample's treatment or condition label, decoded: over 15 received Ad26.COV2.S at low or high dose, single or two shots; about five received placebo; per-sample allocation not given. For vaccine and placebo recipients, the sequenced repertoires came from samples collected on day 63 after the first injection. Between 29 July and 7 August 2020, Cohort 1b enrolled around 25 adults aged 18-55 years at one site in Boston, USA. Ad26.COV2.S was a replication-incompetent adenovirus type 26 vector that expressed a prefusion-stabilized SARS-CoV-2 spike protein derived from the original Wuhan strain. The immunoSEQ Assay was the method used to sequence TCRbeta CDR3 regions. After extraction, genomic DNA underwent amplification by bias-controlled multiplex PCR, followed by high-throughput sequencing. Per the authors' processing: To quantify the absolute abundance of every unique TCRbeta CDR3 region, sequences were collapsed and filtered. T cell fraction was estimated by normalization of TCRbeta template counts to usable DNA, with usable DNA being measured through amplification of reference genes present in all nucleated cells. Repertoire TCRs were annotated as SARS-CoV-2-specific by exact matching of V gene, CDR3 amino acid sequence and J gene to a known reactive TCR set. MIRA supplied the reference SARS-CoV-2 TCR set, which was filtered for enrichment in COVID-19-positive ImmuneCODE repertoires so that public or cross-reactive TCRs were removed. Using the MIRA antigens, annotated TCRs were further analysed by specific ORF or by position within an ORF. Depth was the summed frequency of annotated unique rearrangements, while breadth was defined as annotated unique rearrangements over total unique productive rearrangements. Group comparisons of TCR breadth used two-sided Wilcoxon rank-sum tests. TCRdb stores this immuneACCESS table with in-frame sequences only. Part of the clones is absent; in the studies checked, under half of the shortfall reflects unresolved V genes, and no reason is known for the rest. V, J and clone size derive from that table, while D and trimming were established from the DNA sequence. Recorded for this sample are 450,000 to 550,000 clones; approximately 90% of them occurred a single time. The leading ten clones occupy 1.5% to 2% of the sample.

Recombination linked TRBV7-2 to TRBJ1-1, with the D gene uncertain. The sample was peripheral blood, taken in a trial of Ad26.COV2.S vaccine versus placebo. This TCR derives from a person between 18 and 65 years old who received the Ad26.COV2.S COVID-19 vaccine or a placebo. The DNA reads TGTGCCAGCAGCTTAGGTCTATCGAACACTGAAGCTTTCTTT. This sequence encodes CASSLGLSNTEAFF.